The 14 T cell receptor beta chains reported below all come from one sample, sequenced in a study of shared clonotypes between healthy human individuals. Some clones are missing from TCRdb's copy, which holds only in-frame ones; the method was immunoSEQ multiplex PCR. The sample carries around 2.1 million clones, approximately 95% recorded once. The source material was naive CD4+ T cells sorted from blood. Subset here: CD45RA+ positively selected. The receptors shown here come from a man aged 18 to 35 in good health.

The chain joins TRBV14 to TRBJ2-7; TRBD1 matches 7 bases. There are 14 residues in the CDR3. V lost 2 bases to trimming and J lost 6 bases; unmatched junction nucleotides: 7. Germline assignment: CDR1 SGHDN and CDR2 FVKESK. CDR3 in amino acids: CASSQLTGYGEQYF. Here the CDR3 DNA reads TGTGCCAGCAGCCAATTGACAGGGTACGGCGAGCAGTACTTC. The full variable domain, completed using reference TRBV14 and TRBJ2-7, is EAGVTQFPSHSVIEKGQTVTLRCDPISGHDNLYWYRRVMGKEIKFLLHFVKESKQDESGMPNNRFLAERTGGTYSTLKVQPAELEDSGVYFCASSQLTGYGEQYFGPGTRLTVT.

The chain employs TRBV28 and TRBJ1-5, with 10 bases fitting TRBD1. Germline V gene sequence: CDR1 MDHEN, CDR2 SYDVKM. Trimming at V came to 6 bases and at J to 6 bases, leaving 8 bases not matched to a gene. The CDR3 is 15 residues long. The CDR3, as DNA: TGTGCCAGCAGGACGACAGGGGGCACGGTTCAGCCCCAGCATTTT. Translation: CASRTTGGTVQPQHF.

The V and J genes are TRBV4-1 and TRBJ2-7, with TRBD1 as a possible D gene (5 bases). The CDR3 spans 17 residues. Germline V CDR1 and CDR2: MGHRA, YSYEKL. V dropped 2 bases and J dropped 7 bases, with 24 bases sitting between them. CDR3 region: CASSQWTRGRQSEEQYF. The DNA of the CDR3 is TGCGCCAGCAGCCAATGGACCCGCGGACGACAGTCTGAAGAGCAGTACTTC.

With regard to this clone: This sample includes further DNA sequences coding for the same CDR3. V is TRBV2 and J is TRBJ2-5; no clear D gene. The V and J ends lost 3 bases and 5 bases respectively, with 4 bases between them. In germline, CDR1 is SNHLY, CDR2 FYNNEI. This CDR3 is 11 amino acids long. CDR3 sequence: CASSEVETQYF. For the CDR3, the DNA is TGTGCCAGCAGTGAGGTTGAGACCCAGTACTTC.

The rearrangement uses TRBV2 and TRBJ1-2, with TRBD1 identical over 8 bases. The CDR3 has 16 residues. The ends lost 1 base at V and 4 bases at J; junction bases unmatched: 8. Per germline, CDR1 SNHLY and CDR2 FYNNEI. The CDR3 is CASSEEGRGRFYGYTF. As DNA, the CDR3 is TGTGCCAGCAGTGAAGAGGGCAGGGGGCGCTTCTATGGCTACACCTTC.

As for this clone: The sample holds other DNA sequences that translate to the same CDR3. This chain links TRBV5-1 with TRBJ1-1; 8 nucleotides match TRBD1. The CDR3 runs 14 residues. V was pared by 4 bases and J by 5 bases, with 7 bases of the junction left unmatched. CDR1 and CDR2 (germline): SGHRS, YFSETQ. The CDR3 region is CASSGQGAGTEAFF. The CDR3 DNA follows: TGCGCCAGCAGCGGTCAGGGGGCGGGGACTGAAGCTTTCTTT.

The V and J genes are TRBV6-1 and TRBJ1-1, with TRBD1 matching over 9 bases. The CDR3 is 12 residues long. The germline V gene has CDR1 MNHNS and CDR2 SASEGT. V gave up 6 bases and J gave up 8 bases; unmatched junction bases: 4. The CDR3: CASRRGTGEAFF. CDR3 DNA: TGTGCCAGCAGGCGGGGGACAGGGGAAGCTTTCTTT.

This sequence joins TRBV5-1 and TRBJ2-7, with 7 nucleotides matching TRBD1. The V gene's germline CDR1 is SGHRS and CDR2 YFSETQ. With V trimmed by 5 bases and J by 2 bases, 7 bases remained unmatched. The CDR3 is made up of 14 amino acids. CDR3 residues: CASRSDRATYEQYF. Written as DNA, the CDR3 is TGCGCCAGCAGATCCGACAGGGCGACCTACGAGCAGTACTTC.

This chain joins TRBV19 and TRBJ1-1; D remains ambiguous. The V gene lost 7 bases and the J gene lost 3 bases, with 6 bases spanning the gap. CDR1 is LNHDA, CDR2 SQIVND, per germline (reference sequence). CDR3 size: 11 residues. Written as DNA, the CDR3 is TGTGCCAGTAAAGACTACACTGAAGCTTTCTTT. It specifies CASKDYTEAFF.

The chain carries TRBV30 and TRBJ2-6; a weak D match, TRBD2 (5 bases). With 5 bases removed from V and 0 bases from J, the gap between germline ends came to 8 bases. CDR1 GTSNPN and CDR2 SVGIG come from the germline V gene (reference sequence). This CDR3 has 14 amino acids. CDR3 DNA: TGTGCCTGGGCCGGGGACTCTGGGGCCAACGTCCTGACTTTC. Amino acid sequence: CAWAGDSGANVLTF.

This sequence joins TRBV21-1 and TRBJ1-6; the table calls TRBD1, which could not be checked here. TRBV21-1 corresponds to a pseudogene. This CDR3 spans 15 amino acids. The CDR3 DNA reads TGTGCCAGCAGACTGGGGACAGACCTGAATTCACCCCTCCACTTT. Encoded protein: CASRLGTDLNSPLHF.

This clone was seen only once. This chain links TRBV7-3 with TRBJ2-1; 8 nucleotides align to TRBD2. The length of the CDR3 is 16 residues. The junction had 17 bases not matched to a gene; V was cut back by 6 bases and J by 10 bases. The germline V gene encodes CDR1 SGHTA and CDR2 FQGTGA. CDR3 sequence: CASSPSSGAARGEQFF. The CDR3 DNA follows: TGTGCCAGCAGTCCTAGTAGCGGGGCGGCCCGTGGGGAGCAGTTCTTC.

The chain employs TRBV7-6 and TRBJ2-7; 9 bases line up with TRBD1. The germline V gene has CDR1 SGHVS and CDR2 FNYEAQ. V gave up 3 bases and J gave up 7 bases; unmatched junction bases: 4. This CDR3 has 13 amino acids. CDR3 loop: CASSLGQGREQYF. The CDR3, as DNA: TGTGCCAGCAGCTTGGGACAGGGTCGGGAGCAGTACTTC.

Of note for this clone: Relative to the germline gene, one junction end is altered; a read error may explain this. V is TRBV6-1 and J is TRBJ1-5; D is unclear. Germline V CDR1 and CDR2: MNHNS, SASEGT. The CDR3 runs to 12 residues. For the CDR3, the DNA is TGTGCCAGCAGTGACAAAGCCCCTGGTTCGGATTTT. Protein sequence: CASSDKAPGSDF.